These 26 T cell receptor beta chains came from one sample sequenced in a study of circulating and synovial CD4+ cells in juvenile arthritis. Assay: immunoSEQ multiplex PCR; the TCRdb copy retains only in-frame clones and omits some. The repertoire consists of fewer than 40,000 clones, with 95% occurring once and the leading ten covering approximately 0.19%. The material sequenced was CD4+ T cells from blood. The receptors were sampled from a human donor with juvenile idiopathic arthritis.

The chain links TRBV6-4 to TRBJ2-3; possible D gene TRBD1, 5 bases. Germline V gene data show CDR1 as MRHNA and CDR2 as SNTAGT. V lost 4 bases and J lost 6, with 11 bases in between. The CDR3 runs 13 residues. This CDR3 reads CASSAGHVDTQYF. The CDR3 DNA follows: TGTGCCAGCAGTGCAGGGCATGTGGATACGCAGTATTTT.

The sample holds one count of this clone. CDR3 loop: CASSYSGGRLDTEAFF. In nucleotides, the CDR3 is TGTGCCAGCAGTTACTCGGGGGGGCGTTTGGACACTGAAGCTTTCTTT. The chain joins TRBV6-5 to TRBJ1-1, with a tentative D call TRBD1 (6 bases). The CDR3 loop spans 16 amino acids. Germline assignment: CDR1 MNHEY and CDR2 SVGAGI. Trimming removed 0 bases at V and 3 bases at J, with 14 bases between.

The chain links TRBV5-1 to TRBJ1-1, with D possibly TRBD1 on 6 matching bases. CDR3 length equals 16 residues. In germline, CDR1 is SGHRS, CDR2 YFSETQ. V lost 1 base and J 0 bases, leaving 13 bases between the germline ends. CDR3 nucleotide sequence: TGCGCCAGCAGCTTGTTTAGTCAGGGGCTGAACACTGAAGCTTTCTTT. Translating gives CASSLFSQGLNTEAFF.

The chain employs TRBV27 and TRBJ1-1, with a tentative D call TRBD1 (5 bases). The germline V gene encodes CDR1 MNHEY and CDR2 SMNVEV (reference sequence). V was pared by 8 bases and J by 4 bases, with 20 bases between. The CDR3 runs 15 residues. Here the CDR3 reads CASGVQKGRGTEAFF. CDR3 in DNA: TGTGCCAGCGGCGTCCAAAAGGGGAGGGGCACTGAAGCTTTCTTT.

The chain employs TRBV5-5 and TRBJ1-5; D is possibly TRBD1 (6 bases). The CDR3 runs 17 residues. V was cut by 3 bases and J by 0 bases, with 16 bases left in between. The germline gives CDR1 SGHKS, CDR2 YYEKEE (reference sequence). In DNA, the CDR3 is TGTGCCAGCAGCTCCCGCCCAGGGGATCTTAGCAATCAGCCCCAGCATTTT. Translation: CASSSRPGDLSNQPQHF. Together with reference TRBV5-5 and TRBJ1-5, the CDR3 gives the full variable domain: DAGVTQSPTHLIKTRGQQVTLRCSPISGHKSVSWYQQVLGQGPQFIFQYYEKEERGRGNFPDRFSARQFPNYSSELNVNALLLGDSALYLCASSSRPGDLSNQPQHFGDGTRLSIL.

Written as DNA, the CDR3 is TGTGCCAGCAGCTTAGGAGCGGGAGGGAACACAGATACGCAGTATTTT. Its translation is CASSLGAGGNTDTQYF. The chain links TRBV7-3 to TRBJ2-3; 10 positions agree with TRBD2. CDR1 SGHTA and CDR2 FQGTGA come from the germline V gene. This CDR3 has 16 residues. The J segment lost 2 bases and the V segment lost 2 bases, leaving 4 bases of the junction unmatched.

CDR3 sequence reads: CAWSVSRANTEAFF. The CDR3 nucleotides are TGTGCCTGGAGTGTATCCAGGGCGAACACTGAAGCTTTCTTT. The rearrangement uses TRBV30 and TRBJ1-1, with D maybe TRBD1 (5 bases). Trimming cost V 0 bases and J 1 base, with 9 bases left between them. This CDR3 is built from 14 residues. The germline CDR1 and CDR2 sequences are GTSNPN and SVGIG (reference sequence).

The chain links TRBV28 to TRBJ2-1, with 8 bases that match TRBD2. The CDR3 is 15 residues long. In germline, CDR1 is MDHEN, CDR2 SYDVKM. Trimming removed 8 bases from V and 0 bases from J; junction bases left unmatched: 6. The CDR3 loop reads CASDKRESSYNEQFF. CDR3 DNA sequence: TGTGCCAGCGATAAGCGGGAGAGCTCCTACAATGAGCAGTTCTTC. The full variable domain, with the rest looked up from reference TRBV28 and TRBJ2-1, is DVKVTQSSRYLVKRTGEKVFLECVQDMDHENMFWYRQDPGLGLRLIYFSYDVKMKEKGDIPEGYSVSREKKERFSLILESASTNQTSMYLCASDKRESSYNEQFFGPGTRLTVL.

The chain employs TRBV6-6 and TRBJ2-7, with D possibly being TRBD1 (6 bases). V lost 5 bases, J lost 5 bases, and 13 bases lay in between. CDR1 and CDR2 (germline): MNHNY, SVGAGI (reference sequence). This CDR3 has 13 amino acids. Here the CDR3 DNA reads TGTGCCAGCAGTAATGTCAGGGGCCACGAGCAGTACTTC. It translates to CASSNVRGHEQYF.

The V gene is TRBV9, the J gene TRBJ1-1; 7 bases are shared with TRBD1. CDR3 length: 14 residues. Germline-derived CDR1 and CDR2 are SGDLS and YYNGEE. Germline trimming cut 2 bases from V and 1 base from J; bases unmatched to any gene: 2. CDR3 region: CASSVRQGNTEAFF. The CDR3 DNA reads TGTGCCAGCAGCGTCCGACAGGGGAACACTGAAGCTTTCTTT.

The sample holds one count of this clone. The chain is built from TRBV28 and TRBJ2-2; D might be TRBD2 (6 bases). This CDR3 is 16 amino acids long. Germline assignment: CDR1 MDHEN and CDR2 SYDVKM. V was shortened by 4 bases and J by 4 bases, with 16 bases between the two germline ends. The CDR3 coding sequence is TGTGCCAGCAGTTCCCCCCGGCGGGAAGGCACCGGGGAGCTGTTTTTT. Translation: CASSSPRREGTGELFF.

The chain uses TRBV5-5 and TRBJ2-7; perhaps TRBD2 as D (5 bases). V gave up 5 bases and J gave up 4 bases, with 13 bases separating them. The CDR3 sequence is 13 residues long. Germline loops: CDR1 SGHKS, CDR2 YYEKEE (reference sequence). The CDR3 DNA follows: TGTGCCAGCAGTCAAACGGGATCGTACGAGCAGTACTTC. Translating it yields CASSQTGSYEQYF. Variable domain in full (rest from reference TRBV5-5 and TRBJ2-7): DAGVTQSPTHLIKTRGQQVTLRCSPISGHKSVSWYQQVLGQGPQFIFQYYEKEERGRGNFPDRFSARQFPNYSSELNVNALLLGDSALYLCASSQTGSYEQYFGPGTRLTVT.

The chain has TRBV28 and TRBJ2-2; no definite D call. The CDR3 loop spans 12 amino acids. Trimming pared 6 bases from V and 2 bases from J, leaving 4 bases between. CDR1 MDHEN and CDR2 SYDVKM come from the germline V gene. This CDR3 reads CASSINTGELFF. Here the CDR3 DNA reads TGTGCCAGCAGCATTAACACCGGGGAGCTGTTTTTT.

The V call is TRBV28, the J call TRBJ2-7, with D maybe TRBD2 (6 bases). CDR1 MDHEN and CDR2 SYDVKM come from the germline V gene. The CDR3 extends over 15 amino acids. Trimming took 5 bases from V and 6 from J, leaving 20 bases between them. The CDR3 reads CASSPILPGDGEQYF. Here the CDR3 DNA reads TGTGCCAGCAGTCCTATCTTACCGGGAGATGGCGAGCAGTACTTC.

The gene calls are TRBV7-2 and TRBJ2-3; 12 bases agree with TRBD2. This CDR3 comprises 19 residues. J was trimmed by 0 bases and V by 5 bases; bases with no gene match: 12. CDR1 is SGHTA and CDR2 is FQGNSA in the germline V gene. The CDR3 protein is CASSLPGTSGSISTDTQYF. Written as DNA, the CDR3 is TGTGCCAGCAGCCTCCCGGGGACTAGCGGGTCTATTAGCACAGATACGCAGTATTTT.

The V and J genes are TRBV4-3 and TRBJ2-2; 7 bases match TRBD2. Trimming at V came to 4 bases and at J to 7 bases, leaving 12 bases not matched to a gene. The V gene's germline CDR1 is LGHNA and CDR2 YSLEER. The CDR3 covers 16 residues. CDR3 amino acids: CASSLNLAATFGELFF. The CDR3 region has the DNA TGCGCCAGCAGCCTGAACCTAGCGGCCACCTTCGGGGAGCTGTTTTTT.

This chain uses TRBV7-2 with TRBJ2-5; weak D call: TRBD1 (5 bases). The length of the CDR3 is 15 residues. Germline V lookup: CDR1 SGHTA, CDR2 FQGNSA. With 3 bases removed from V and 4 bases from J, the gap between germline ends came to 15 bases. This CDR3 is CASSLSKGRGETQYF. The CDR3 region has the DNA TGTGCCAGCAGCTTGTCGAAGGGGCGTGGAGAGACCCAGTACTTC.

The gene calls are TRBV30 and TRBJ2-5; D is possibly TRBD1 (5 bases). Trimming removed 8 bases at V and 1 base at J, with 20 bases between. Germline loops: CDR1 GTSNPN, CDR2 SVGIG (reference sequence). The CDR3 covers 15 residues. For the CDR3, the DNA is TGTGCCCGCGGCACAGGCCAAGCAGCCCAAGAGACCCAGTACTTC. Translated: CARGTGQAAQETQYF.

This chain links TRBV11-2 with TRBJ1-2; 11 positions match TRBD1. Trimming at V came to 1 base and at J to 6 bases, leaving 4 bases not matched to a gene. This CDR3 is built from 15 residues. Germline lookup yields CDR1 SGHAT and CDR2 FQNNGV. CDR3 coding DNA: TGTGCCAGCAGCTTAGCTGGGACAGGGGGTCATGGCTACACCTTC. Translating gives CASSLAGTGGHGYTF.

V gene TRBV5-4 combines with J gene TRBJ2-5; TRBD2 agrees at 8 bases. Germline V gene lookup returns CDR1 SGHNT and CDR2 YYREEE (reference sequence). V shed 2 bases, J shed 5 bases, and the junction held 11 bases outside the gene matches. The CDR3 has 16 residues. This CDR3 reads CASSLGAGGGLETQYF. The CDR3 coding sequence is TGTGCCAGCAGCTTAGGGGCTGGCGGGGGGTTGGAGACCCAGTACTTC. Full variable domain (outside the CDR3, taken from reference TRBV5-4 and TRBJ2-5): ETGVTQSPTHLIKTRGQQVTLRCSSQSGHNTVSWYQQALGQGPQFIFQYYREEENGRGNFPPRFSGLQFPNYSSELNVNALELDDSALYLCASSLGAGGGLETQYFGPGTRLLVL.

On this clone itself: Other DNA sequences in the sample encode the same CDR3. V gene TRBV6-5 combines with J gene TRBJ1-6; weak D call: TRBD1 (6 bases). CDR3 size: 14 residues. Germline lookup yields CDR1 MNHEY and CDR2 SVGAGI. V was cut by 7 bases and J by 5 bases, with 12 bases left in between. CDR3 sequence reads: CASKGQTNNSPLHF. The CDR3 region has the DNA TGTGCCAGCAAAGGACAGACTAATAATTCACCCCTCCACTTT.

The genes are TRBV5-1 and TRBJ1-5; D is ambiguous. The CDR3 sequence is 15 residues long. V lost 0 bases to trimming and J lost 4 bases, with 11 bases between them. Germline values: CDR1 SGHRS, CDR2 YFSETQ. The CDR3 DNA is TGCGCCAGCAGCTTGGCGGGGTTCGCAAATCAGCCCCAGCATTTT. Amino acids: CASSLAGFANQPQHF.

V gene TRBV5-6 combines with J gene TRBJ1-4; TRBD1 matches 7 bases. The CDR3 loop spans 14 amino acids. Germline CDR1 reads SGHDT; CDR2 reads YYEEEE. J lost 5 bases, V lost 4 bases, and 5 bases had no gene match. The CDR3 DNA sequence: TGTGCCAGCAGCCGACAGGGCTACAATGAAAAACTGTTTTTT. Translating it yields CASSRQGYNEKLFF.

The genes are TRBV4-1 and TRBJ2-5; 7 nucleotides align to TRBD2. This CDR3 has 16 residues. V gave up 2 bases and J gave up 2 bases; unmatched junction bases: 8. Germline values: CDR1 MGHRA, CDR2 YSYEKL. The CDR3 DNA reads TGCGCCAGCAGCCAACCGGGACTATCGAAACAAGAGACCCAGTACTTC. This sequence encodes CASSQPGLSKQETQYF.

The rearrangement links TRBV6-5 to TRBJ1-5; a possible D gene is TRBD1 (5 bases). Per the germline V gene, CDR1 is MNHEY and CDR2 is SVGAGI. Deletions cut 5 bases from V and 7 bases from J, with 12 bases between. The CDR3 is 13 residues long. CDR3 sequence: CASSVTGTQPQHF. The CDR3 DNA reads TGTGCCAGCAGTGTTACAGGCACCCAGCCCCAGCATTTT.

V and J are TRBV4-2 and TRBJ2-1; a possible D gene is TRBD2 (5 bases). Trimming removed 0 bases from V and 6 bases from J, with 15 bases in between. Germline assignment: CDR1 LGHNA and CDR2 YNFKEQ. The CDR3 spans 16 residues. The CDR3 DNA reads TGTGCCAGCAGCCAAGAAGTCGCGCGGGCCTCCAATGAGCAGTTCTTC. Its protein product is CASSQEVARASNEQFF.